Reported below is one TCR beta chain. The antigen is not known. Use of 60 Vbeta and 13 Jbeta primers characterized the PCR. Sequenced by immunoSEQ multiplex PCR; TCRdb stores in-frame clones only, minus some. Of 130,000 to 150,000 clones listed, around three quarters are singletons. This specimen comes from a study of cytomegalovirus exposure and HLA in healthy donors. Study-wide results and limits: Prior analysis indicated that the majority of TCR beta V segments exhibited productivity approximately 87% or approximately 30% of the time.

The germline V gene has CDR1 SGHVS and CDR2 FNYEAQ. Trimming at V came to 5 bases and at J to 3 bases, leaving 10 bases not matched to a gene. CDR3 size: 16 residues. Healthy bone marrow donors made up the donor group. Sequencing used PBMCs. This sequence was found in a man aged 35 to 55 in good health and CMV-seropositive. The genes are TRBV7-6 and TRBJ2-5; TRBD2 aligns across 9 bases. CDR3 in amino acids: CASSPGSASGEETQYF. CDR3 coding DNA: TGTGCCAGCAGCCCGGGCTCCGCTAGCGGGGAAGAGACCCAGTACTTC.